This T cell receptor (beta chain) was documented in a study of response to subunit inactivated influenza vaccine. Study results and caveats: That few new T cells are recruited by each seasonal influenza vaccination was the authors' suggestion.

This clonotype has ten or more counts. What it recognizes is unknown. TCRdb reprocessed the RT-PCR reads with MiXCR, giving one entry per CDR3 protein. The sample includes 450,000 to 600,000 distinct CDR3 sequences, around 7.9% of them seen just once. The specimen was PBMCs from blood, collected roughly 24 months after vaccination. The clonotype originates from a man aged 50 to 69 who received an inactivated influenza vaccine.

CDR3 in amino acids: CAIARPGKETQYF. For the CDR3, the DNA is TGTGCCATCGCACGACCGGGGAAGGAGACCCAGTACTTC. This chain uses TRBV9 with TRBJ2-5; maybe TRBD2 (5 bases). The CDR3 is made up of 13 amino acids. V was clipped by 9 bases and J by 5 bases, with 17 bases between them. The germline V gene has CDR1 SGDLS and CDR2 YYNGEE.